Listed below are T cell receptor beta chains from one sample, sequenced in a study of cytomegalovirus exposure and HLA in healthy donors. Some clones are missing from TCRdb's copy, which holds only in-frame ones; the method was immunoSEQ multiplex PCR. The repertoire table contains approximately 51,000 clones. Material: PBMCs. All receptors derive from a man in his forties in good health and CMV-seropositive. Both conserved end residues are part of each CDR3. Fields, in order: CDR3 protein, CDR3 DNA, D gene, J gene, V gene. A D gene is named only where the DNA matches it firmly.

CDR3: CSVEVKARHYGYTF
DNA: TGCAGCGTTGAAGTGAAGGCTAGACACTATGGCTACACCTTC
D: .
J: TRBJ1-2
V: TRBV29-1

CDR3: CASSLAPGGVTEAFF
DNA: TGTGCCAGCAGCTTGGCCCCAGGGGGCGTTACTGAAGCTTTCTTT
D: TRBD1
J: TRBJ1-1
V: TRBV5-4

CDR3: CASSMDRPLSNTEAFF
DNA: TGTGCCAGCAGCATGGACAGGCCACTCTCGAACACTGAAGCTTTCTTT
D: .
J: TRBJ1-1
V: TRBV21-1

CDR3: CASSLGGQGLNEQYF
DNA: TGTGCCAGCAGCTTAGGTGGTCAGGGGCTGAACGAGCAGTACTTC
D: .
J: TRBJ2-7
V: TRBV11-3

CDR3: CASSPDREYEQYF
DNA: TGTGCCAGCTCACCGGACAGGGAGTACGAGCAGTACTTC
D: TRBD1
J: TRBJ2-7
V: TRBV18

CDR3: CASSRQAPNTEAFF
DNA: TGTGCCAGCAGCCGACAGGCGCCGAACACTGAAGCTTTCTTT
D: .
J: TRBJ1-1
V: TRBV6-1

CDR3: CAWGASGTEAFF
DNA: TGTGCCTGGGGTGCGTCGGGCACTGAAGCTTTCTTT
D: .
J: TRBJ1-1
V: TRBV30

CDR3: CASSPLRDNEQFF
DNA: TGTGCCAGCTCACCACTCAGGGACAATGAGCAGTTCTTC
D: .
J: TRBJ2-1
V: TRBV18

CDR3: CASSWDYGGTQYF
DNA: TGTGCCAGCAGTTGGGACTATGGGGGAACCCAGTACTTC
D: TRBD2
J: TRBJ2-5
V: TRBV6-5

CDR3: CASRSLRGQGVRRLFF
DNA: TGTGCCAGCAGATCACTTAGGGGACAGGGGGTGAGGAGGCTGTTTTTT
D: TRBD1
J: TRBJ2-2
V: TRBV28

CDR3: CASSLIADTQYF
DNA: TGTGCCAGCAGCTTAATAGCAGATACGCAGTATTTT
D: .
J: TRBJ2-3
V: TRBV7-9

CDR3: CASSLSLLGAGETQYF
DNA: TGTGCCAGTAGTCTTTCTCTACTAGGCGCGGGAGAGACCCAGTACTTC
D: .
J: TRBJ2-5
V: TRBV19

CDR3: CASSQVRGGETQYF
DNA: TGCGCCAGCAGCCAAGTTAGAGGGGGAGAGACCCAGTACTTC
D: .
J: TRBJ2-5
V: TRBV4-1

CDR3: CASSETQGAAGEKLFF
DNA: TGTGCCAGTAGCGAGACACAGGGAGCGGCAGGTGAAAAACTGTTTTTT
D: .
J: TRBJ1-4
V: TRBV19

CDR3: CASSLDGGGGTHEQFF
DNA: TGTGCCAGCAGTTTGGACGGCGGGGGGGGGACCCATGAGCAGTTCTTC
D: TRBD2
J: TRBJ2-1
V: TRBV6-4

CDR3: CASSFGTAANQPQHF
DNA: TGTGCCAGCAGCTTCGGGACAGCCGCCAATCAGCCCCAGCATTTT
D: TRBD1
J: TRBJ1-5
V: TRBV5-5

CDR3: CSAVDREGGYTF
DNA: TGCAGCGCCGTGGACAGGGAGGGTGGCTACACCTTC
D: TRBD1
J: TRBJ1-2
V: TRBV29-1

CDR3: CASSLQVPVYTEAFF
DNA: TGTGCCAGCAGTTTACAAGTCCCAGTTTACACTGAAGCTTTCTTT
D: .
J: TRBJ1-1
V: TRBV6-5

CDR3: CASSFSWRGDEQFF
DNA: TGTGCCAGCAGTTTTTCTTGGCGGGGGGATGAGCAGTTCTTC
D: TRBD2
J: TRBJ2-1
V: TRBV28

CDR3: CATSGETHGTGVYGYTF
DNA: TGTGCCACCAGCGGAGAGACCCACGGGACAGGCGTGTATGGCTACACCTTC
D: TRBD1
J: TRBJ1-2
V: TRBV15

CDR3: CASSLRTSGSGEQFF
DNA: TGTGCCAGCAGTCTCCGGACTAGCGGGAGCGGTGAGCAGTTCTTC
D: TRBD2
J: TRBJ2-1
V: TRBV27

CDR3: CASSLTSRATPDEQFF
DNA: TGTGCCAGCAGTCTTACGAGCAGGGCCACCCCCGACGAGCAGTTCTTC
D: .
J: TRBJ2-1
V: TRBV28

CDR3: CASSGIAGDNEQFF
DNA: TGCGCCAGCAGCGGGATAGCGGGCGACAATGAGCAGTTCTTC
D: TRBD2
J: TRBJ2-1
V: TRBV5-1

CDR3: CASERQLWATNEKLFF
DNA: TGTGCCAGCGAACGACAGTTATGGGCAACTAATGAAAAACTGTTTTTT
D: .
J: TRBJ1-4
V: TRBV2

CDR3: CASSAGDSSYEQYF
DNA: TGTGCCAGCAGTGCCGGGGACAGCTCCTACGAGCAGTACTTC
D: TRBD1
J: TRBJ2-7
V: TRBV6-4

CDR3: CASSKGELEENTIYF
DNA: TGTGCCAGCAGCAAAGGGGAGCTCGAGGAAAACACCATATATTTT
D: .
J: TRBJ1-3
V: TRBV21-1

CDR3: CASSLRIDTQYF
DNA: TGTGCCAGCAGTCTGAGGATAGATACGCAGTATTTT
D: .
J: TRBJ2-3
V: TRBV28

CDR3: CASSAVRGNQPQHF
DNA: TGTGCCAGCAGTGCTGTCAGGGGCAATCAGCCCCAGCATTTT
D: .
J: TRBJ1-5
V: TRBV6-1

CDR3: CASSPRMDRGDTEAFF
DNA: TGTGCCAGCTCACCTCGTATGGACAGAGGGGACACTGAAGCTTTCTTT
D: .
J: TRBJ1-1
V: TRBV18

CDR3: CASSPGTGPYEQYF
DNA: TGTGCCAGCTCACCGGGGACAGGCCCCTACGAGCAGTACTTC
D: TRBD1
J: TRBJ2-7
V: TRBV18

CDR3: CASSRGTGGSNEKLFF
DNA: TGTGCCAGCAGCCGCGGGACAGGGGGGTCCAATGAAAAACTGTTTTTT
D: TRBD1
J: TRBJ1-4
V: TRBV11-2

CDR3: CASSRTSGTGQYEQYF
DNA: TGTGCCAGCAGCCGAACCTCCGGGACAGGGCAGTACGAGCAGTACTTC
D: TRBD1
J: TRBJ2-7
V: TRBV7-9

CDR3: CASSPRGQGGGTDTQYF
DNA: TGTGCCAGCAGCCCCCGTGGGCAGGGGGGAGGCACAGATACGCAGTATTTT
D: .
J: TRBJ2-3
V: TRBV11-3

CDR3: CASRRDSRENSPLHF
DNA: TGTGCCAGCAGAAGAGACAGTCGCGAGAATTCACCCCTCCACTTT
D: .
J: TRBJ1-6
V: TRBV28

CDR3: CASSYSAGQGLYEQYF
DNA: TGTGCCAGCAGTTACTCGGCGGGACAGGGTTTATACGAGCAGTACTTC
D: TRBD1
J: TRBJ2-7
V: TRBV6-5

CDR3: CASSFRVETQYF
DNA: TGTGCCAGCAGCTTCAGGGTTGAGACCCAGTACTTC
D: .
J: TRBJ2-5
V: TRBV5-6

CDR3: CASSYTTGDDTEAFF
DNA: TGTGCCAGCAGTTACACGACAGGGGATGACACTGAAGCTTTCTTT
D: TRBD1
J: TRBJ1-1
V: TRBV6-5

CDR3: CASSSLSRTEGLYGYTF
DNA: TGTGCCAGCAGCTCACTCAGTCGGACAGAAGGGCTTTATGGCTACACCTTC
D: .
J: TRBJ1-2
V: TRBV11-2

CDR3: CAISPGRESTYNEQFF
DNA: TGCGCCATCTCCCCAGGACGGGAGTCGACCTACAATGAGCAGTTCTTC
D: .
J: TRBJ2-1
V: TRBV10-2

CDR3: CASSGRDDGGSYEQYF
DNA: TGTGCCAGCAGCGGTAGAGACGACGGAGGCTCCTACGAGCAGTACTTC
D: .
J: TRBJ2-7
V: TRBV9

CDR3: CASSSGLRNTEAFF
DNA: TGTGCCAGCAGCTCGGGACTGAGGAACACTGAAGCTTTCTTT
D: .
J: TRBJ1-1
V: TRBV7-6

CDR3: CASSQVAHRGNQPQHF
DNA: TGTGCCAGCAGCCAAGTTGCCCACAGGGGCAATCAGCCCCAGCATTTT
D: .
J: TRBJ1-5
V: TRBV4-2

CDR3: CASSRDSKGTDTQYF
DNA: TGTGCCAGCAGTAGGGACTCCAAAGGCACAGATACGCAGTATTTT
D: .
J: TRBJ2-3
V: TRBV28

CDR3: CASSLFDRHYEQYF
DNA: TGTGCCAGCAGTTTGTTCGACAGGCACTACGAGCAGTACTTC
D: .
J: TRBJ2-7
V: TRBV27

CDR3: CASSPEQGLRTYEQYF
DNA: TGTGCCAGCTCACCAGAGCAGGGACTACGGACCTACGAGCAGTACTTC
D: TRBD2
J: TRBJ2-7
V: TRBV18

CDR3: CASYGQENEKLFF
DNA: TGTGCCAGCTACGGACAGGAGAATGAAAAACTGTTTTTT
D: TRBD1
J: TRBJ1-4
V: TRBV28